Presented here are 11 T cell receptor beta chains from one specimen sequenced in a study of cytomegalovirus exposure and HLA in healthy donors. Researchers ran the PCR with 60 Vbeta and 13 Jbeta primers. Sequencing was performed with immunoSEQ multiplex PCR; in TCRdb, only in-frame clones are kept and a portion is missing. The sample has approximately 120,000 clones, roughly 66% seen once. Sample: PBMCs. The receptors come from a man aged 55 to 70 in good health and CMV-seropositive.

V is TRBV4-1 and J is TRBJ1-6; no clear D. Germline CDR1 is MGHRA and CDR2 is YSYEKL. The CDR3 contains 14 residues. Trimming removed 1 base at V and 14 bases at J, with 15 bases between. DNA of the CDR3: TGCGCCAGCAGCCAAGGTCGCGGAGTTGTGACCCTCCACTTT. It yields the protein CASSQGRGVVTLHF.

This sequence joins TRBV6-1 and TRBJ1-3; 9 bases fit TRBD1. This CDR3 is built from 19 residues. After removal of 2 bases from V and 5 bases from J, the junction contained 16 bases not matched to a gene. Germline-derived CDR1 and CDR2 are MNHNS and SASEGT. The CDR3 DNA reads TGTGCCAGCAGTGAATTAGTGGACAGGGGACTATTCGGGAGAAACACCATATATTTT. Translating gives CASSELVDRGLFGRNTIYF.

This clone appeared once. The V call is TRBV19, the J call TRBJ1-1; 7 nucleotides match TRBD1. CDR3 length equals 15 residues. Germline CDR1 and CDR2: LNHDA and SQIVND (reference sequence). Germline trimming cut 6 bases from V and 0 bases from J; bases unmatched to any gene: 7. The CDR3 protein is CASRILTGVNTEAFF. The CDR3 nucleotides read TGTGCCAGTAGGATCCTAACAGGGGTGAACACTGAAGCTTTCTTT.

The chain combines TRBV9 with TRBJ2-7, with TRBD2 matching 8 bases. Germline V lookup: CDR1 SGDLS, CDR2 YYNGEE. V shed 2 bases, J shed 2 bases, and the junction held 12 bases outside the gene matches. CDR3 length equals 17 residues. Here the CDR3 DNA reads TGTGCCAGCAGCGTCGGGGGGGAGGCGGGGGCCGCCTACGAGCAGTACTTC. It specifies CASSVGGEAGAAYEQYF. The variable domain in full, with the rest retrieved from reference TRBV9 and TRBJ2-7, is DSGVTQTPKHLITATGQRVTLRCSPRSGDLSVYWYQQSLDQGLQFLIQYYNGEERAKGNILERFSAQQFPDLHSELNLSSLELGDSALYFCASSVGGEAGAAYEQYFGPGTRLTVT.

The V gene is TRBV10-1, the J gene TRBJ1-1; 8 nucleotides align to TRBD1. Unmatched junction bases numbered 16, after V lost 7 bases and J lost 0 bases. This CDR3 is built from 18 residues. The germline gives CDR1 WNHNN, CDR2 SYGVQD (reference sequence). The CDR3 protein is CASKETGDRGAMNTEAFF. DNA for the CDR3: TGCGCCAGCAAAGAGACAGGGGATCGGGGCGCTATGAACACTGAAGCTTTCTTT.

The rearrangement joins TRBV28 to TRBJ1-5; D possibly corresponds to TRBD1 (6 bases). The CDR3 contains 15 residues. Per germline, CDR1 MDHEN and CDR2 SYDVKM. The ends were cut back, 6 bases at V and 2 bases at J, with 14 bases in the middle. The CDR3 DNA sequence: TGTGCCAGCAGCGCCTTGGCAGGGGGCAATCAGCCCCAGCATTTT. Amino acids: CASSALAGGNQPQHF.

The genes are TRBV7-8 and TRBJ1-6, with TRBD1 as a possible D gene (6 bases). The CDR3 runs 15 residues. Trimming stripped 5 bases from V and 7 bases from J, with 15 bases between. Per the germline V gene, CDR1 is SGHVS and CDR2 is FQNEAQ. DNA for the CDR3: TGTGCCAGCAGCATACTAACAGGGTACAATTCACCCCTCCACTTT. It codes for CASSILTGYNSPLHF.

This clone turned up a few times. This sequence joins TRBV4-1 and TRBJ1-2; TRBD1 might be the D (5 bases). V was trimmed by 2 bases and J by 4 bases, leaving 11 bases between them. The CDR3 has 14 residues. Germline-derived CDR1 and CDR2 are MGHRA and YSYEKL. The CDR3 sequence is CASSQSIRVYGYTF. As DNA, the CDR3 is TGCGCCAGCAGCCAATCTATCAGGGTCTATGGCTACACCTTC.

The chain employs TRBV19 and TRBJ1-3, with D hard to call. Per the germline V gene, CDR1 is LNHDA and CDR2 is SQIVND (reference sequence). Trimming removed 8 bases at V and 1 base at J, with 6 bases between. The CDR3 has 12 amino acids. The CDR3, as DNA: TGTGCCAGTCAGTATTCTGGAAACACCATATATTTT. This gives the protein CASQYSGNTIYF.

This clone was found once. The genes are TRBV4-1 and TRBJ1-5; D gene unclear. In germline, CDR1 is MGHRA, CDR2 YSYEKL. The CDR3 contains 15 residues. The V gene lost 5 bases and the J gene lost 2 bases, with 13 bases spanning the gap. CDR3 residues: CASSSTPGGNQPQHF. In DNA form, the CDR3 reads TGCGCCAGCAGCAGCACTCCGGGAGGCAATCAGCCCCAGCATTTT.

This clone has just a few counts. This sequence joins TRBV25-1 and TRBJ1-1, with D perhaps TRBD1 (5 bases). Looked up from germline, CDR1 is MGHDK and CDR2 is SYGVNS. V lost 1 base and J lost 8, with 14 bases in between. The CDR3 covers 14 residues. The CDR3 nucleotides are TGTGCCAGCAGTGAATTGGGTTGGGGCACGGAAGCTTTCTTT. Protein product: CASSELGWGTEAFF.